Many counts were recorded for the clone carrying this TCR beta chain. This entry is derived from a study of molecular identifiers for immune sequencing clone quantification. The authors gated naive CD8 T cells as CD8+CD4-CCR7+CD45RA+ for sorting. Looked up from germline, CDR1 is DFQATT and CDR2 is SNEGSKA (reference sequence). The V end was cut by 3 bases, the J end by 0 bases, with 12 bases between. This CDR3 is built from 15 residues. Listed TCR primers and previously described methods were used for bulk TCR libraries. TCRdb re-analysed the PCR reads in MiXCR, keeping a single row per CDR3 protein. The table has about 640,000 distinct CDR3 sequences, 20% seen once.

The TCR was taken from a human donor in good health. Some libraries in this study had Jurkat cell RNA spiked in. The V gene is TRBV20-1, the J gene TRBJ2-4, with a possible D match to TRBD1 (5 bases). The specimen sequenced was naive CD8+ T cells from blood, with Jurkat cell RNA spiked in. Stated subset: FACS-sorted CD8+CD4-CCR7+CD45RA+ naive T cells. The DNA of the CDR3 is TGCAGTGCTAGTAGGACATCCGAAGCCAAAAACATTCAGTACTTC. This sequence encodes CSASRTSEAKNIQYF.